This T cell receptor (beta chain) was identified in a study of cytomegalovirus exposure and HLA in healthy donors. General observations from the study: Most TCR sequences proved rare, with some public TCRs found in many donors. In a later analysis, a missense DCLRE1C variant was linked to TCR beta V- and J-gene trimming. A later analysis found most CMV-associated TCR beta chains apparently HLA-restricted. A later analysis showed that HLA-associated TCR beta chains had undergone more clonal expansion than equally common others.

The CDR3 is made up of 14 amino acids. Between the trimmed V and J ends, which lost 7 bases and 11 bases, there was a span of 21 bases. Germline V gene data show CDR1 as MDHEN and CDR2 as SYDVKM. The primer mix had 60 Vbeta and 13 Jbeta primers. Sequencing was performed with immunoSEQ multiplex PCR; in TCRdb, only in-frame clones are kept and a portion is missing. The sample carries over 150,000 clones, about four fifths recorded once. Concerning this clone: Its antigen is as yet unknown.

The TCR was taken from a male donor in good health and CMV-seropositive. The chain combines TRBV28 with TRBJ1-5, with D perhaps matching TRBD1 (5 bases). Material: PBMCs. CDR3: CASTSGGYDQAQHF. In DNA, the CDR3 is TGTGCCAGCACCTCGGGGGGGTACGACCAGGCCCAGCATTTT.